The 22 T cell receptor beta chains reported below all come from one sample, sequenced in a study of OX40 agonist ivuxolimab in advanced cancers. Data came from immunoSEQ multiplex PCR; TCRdb stores just in-frame clones and leaves some out. The table lists about 62,000 clones, approximately 85% of them singletons. This material consisted of CD4+ or CD8+ T cells sorted from blood, taken in a trial of the OX40 agonist ivuxolimab. These receptors came from an adult with an advanced solid tumor such as melanoma, head and neck, liver or kidney cancer.

The chain carries TRBV9 and TRBJ1-2; D is unresolved. Germline V lookup: CDR1 SGDLS, CDR2 YYNGEE. Trimming took off 6 bases at V and 4 bases at J, with 10 bases between the two ends. The CDR3 contains 12 residues. The CDR3 DNA sequence: TGTGCCAGCACCAGTGCGGCCTATGGCTACACCTTC. Protein sequence: CASTSAAYGYTF.

The chain combines TRBV27 with TRBJ1-1; 9 nucleotides agree with TRBD1. There are 15 residues in the CDR3. The J segment lost 4 bases and the V segment lost 5 bases, leaving 8 bases of the junction unmatched. CDR1 is MNHEY and CDR2 is SMNVEV in the germline V gene (reference sequence). The CDR3 DNA follows: TGTGCCAGCAGTGTACACAGGGGGCTGAGCACTGAAGCTTTCTTT. Translation: CASSVHRGLSTEAFF.

V usage is TRBV7-9 and J usage is TRBJ2-1, with 11 bases that match TRBD1. The CDR3 runs to 16 residues. The junction had 7 bases not matched to a gene; V was cut back by 1 base and J by 8 bases. Germline CDR1 SEHNR, CDR2 FQNEAQ (reference sequence). The CDR3 sequence is CASSLVRTGGGDEQFF. CDR3 sequence (DNA): TGTGCCAGCAGCTTAGTACGGACAGGGGGCGGCGATGAGCAGTTCTTC.

The J gene is TRBJ1-4, the V gene TRBV29-1; D is possibly TRBD1 (5 bases). Trimming removed 8 bases at V and 3 bases at J, with 19 bases between. The germline V gene encodes CDR1 SQVTM and CDR2 ANQGSEA. This CDR3 contains 15 residues. The CDR3 DNA reads TGCAGCATTTATACCCTGACAGATTCTAATGAAAAACTGTTTTTT. Translated, it gives CSIYTLTDSNEKLFF. Full variable domain (rest looked up from reference TRBV29-1 and TRBJ1-4): SAVISQKPSRDICQRGTSLTIQCQVDSQVTMMFWYRQQPGQSLTLIATANQGSEATYESGFVIDKFPISRPNLTFSTLTVSNMSPEDSSIYLCSIYTLTDSNEKLFFGSGTQLSVL.

J is TRBJ1-2 and V is TRBV5-5, with 7 bases fitting TRBD1. After removal of 6 bases from V and 0 bases from J, the junction contained 8 bases not matched to a gene. Germline V CDR1 and CDR2: SGHKS, YYEKEE (reference sequence). This CDR3 has 15 amino acids. For the CDR3, the DNA is TGTGCCAGCACCTGGGACAGCTCGTCTAACTATGGCTACACCTTC. Amino acids: CASTWDSSSNYGYTF.

This chain uses TRBV6-4 with TRBJ2-3; D unclear. Trimming took off 2 bases at V and 2 bases at J, with 8 bases between the two ends. The CDR3 runs to 14 residues. Germline V gives CDR1 MRHNA, CDR2 SNTAGT. Here the CDR3 reads CASSDGGATDTQYF. The CDR3, as DNA: TGTGCCAGCAGTGACGGTGGCGCCACAGATACGCAGTATTTT.

The V gene is TRBV15, the J gene TRBJ2-5, with unresolved D. V was trimmed by 1 base and J by 7 bases, leaving 13 bases between them. Germline V gives CDR1 LNHNV, CDR2 YYDKDF (reference sequence). CDR3 length: 14 amino acids. CDR3 sequence (DNA): TGTGCCACCAGCAGAGCTGAGAATCATCGGACCCAGTACTTC. Translated: CATSRAENHRTQYF.

This chain connects TRBV4-3 to TRBJ1-3; 7 bases map to TRBD1. Unmatched junction bases numbered 5, after V lost 6 bases and J lost 0 bases. Per germline, CDR1 LGHNA and CDR2 YSLEER. The CDR3 contains 15 residues. The CDR3 DNA is TGCGCCAGCAGTCGGGACAGAAACTCTGGAAACACCATATATTTT. Translation: CASSRDRNSGNTIYF.

The chain joins TRBV11-2 to TRBJ2-7; 7 positions match TRBD2. The CDR3 totals 13 residues. Germline lookup yields CDR1 SGHAT and CDR2 FQNNGV. The ends lost 3 bases at V and 3 bases at J; junction bases unmatched: 2. CDR3 residues: CASSFRTSYEQYF. The DNA of the CDR3 is TGTGCCAGCAGCTTTAGGACTAGCTACGAGCAGTACTTC.

The chain links TRBV7-9 to TRBJ2-7; 7 bases align to TRBD2. Germline V gene sequence: CDR1 SEHNR, CDR2 FQNEAQ (reference sequence). With V trimmed by 5 bases and J by 3 bases, 13 bases remained unmatched. The CDR3 has 16 residues. This chain's CDR3 is CASSPGERREFYEQYF. In DNA form, the CDR3 reads TGTGCCAGCAGCCCCGGGGAGAGGCGGGAGTTCTACGAGCAGTACTTC.

The chain combines TRBV4-3 with TRBJ2-3; 9 bases align to TRBD2. The CDR3 spans 18 residues. Germline loops: CDR1 LGHNA, CDR2 YSLEER. The V and J ends lost 0 bases and 2 bases, in that order; junction bases with no gene match: 9. The CDR3 loop reads CASSQDGSLAGLTDTQYF. CDR3 nucleotide sequence: TGCGCCAGCAGCCAAGATGGTTCCCTAGCGGGGCTCACAGATACGCAGTATTTT.

The chain uses TRBV5-1 and TRBJ1-4; no clear D. Germline V gene lookup returns CDR1 SGHRS and CDR2 YFSETQ. This CDR3 spans 17 amino acids. With 0 bases removed from V and 0 bases from J, the gap between germline ends came to 12 bases. The CDR3 is CASSLGYSSATNEKLFF. CDR3 DNA sequence: TGCGCCAGCAGCTTGGGGTACAGTTCAGCAACTAATGAAAAACTGTTTTTT.

The gene calls are TRBV6-5 and TRBJ2-1, with 9 bases matching TRBD2. The germline V gene encodes CDR1 MNHEY and CDR2 SVGAGI. V shed 5 bases and J 2 bases; nucleotides not matched to a gene: 4. CDR3 length: 15 residues. The CDR3 sequence is CASSRLAGTYNEQFF. CDR3 nucleotide sequence: TGTGCCAGCAGTCGGCTAGCGGGGACCTACAATGAGCAGTTCTTC.

The rearrangement joins TRBV7-8 to TRBJ1-2, with D hard to call. Per germline, CDR1 SGHVS and CDR2 FQNEAQ. V lost 0 bases and J lost 3, with 11 bases in between. This CDR3 has 15 residues. The CDR3: CASSLATGRDYGYTF. The CDR3, as DNA: TGTGCCAGCAGCTTAGCGACCGGGAGAGACTATGGCTACACCTTC.

V is TRBV7-6 and J is TRBJ2-6; D gene unclear. Germline CDR1 and CDR2: SGHVS and FNYEAQ. The CDR3 has 18 amino acids. The V end lost 5 bases, the J end lost 5 bases, and 22 bases lay between the germline ends. CDR3 DNA sequence: TGTGCCAGCAGCCTCACTCGTGAATCACAAAGTCGGGCCAACGTCCTGACTTTC. Encoded protein: CASSLTRESQSRANVLTF.

This clone has only one observation. CDR3 loop: CASILQEGDTQYF. CDR3 nucleotides: TGCGCCAGTATTTTACAGGAAGGAGATACGCAGTATTTT. V gene TRBV5-1 combines with J gene TRBJ2-3; tentatively, D is TRBD1 (5 bases). Trimming took 8 bases from V and 5 from J, leaving 15 bases between them. Germline CDR1 is SGHRS and CDR2 is YFSETQ. This CDR3 region has 13 residues.

The table lists this clone with a few counts. This chain connects TRBV27 to TRBJ2-3, with D maybe TRBD2 (6 bases). This CDR3 has 14 residues. V lost 6 bases to trimming and J lost 1 base, with 11 bases between them. Germline CDR1 is MNHEY and CDR2 is SMNVEV (reference sequence). CDR3: CASSPSGGTDTQYF. The DNA for the CDR3 is TGTGCCAGCAGCCCCTCGGGGGGCACAGATACGCAGTATTTT.

The chain joins TRBV27 to TRBJ2-3; 13 bases fit TRBD2. V dropped 6 bases and J dropped 1; count of bases not matched to a gene: 13. The CDR3 is made up of 19 amino acids. Per germline, CDR1 MNHEY and CDR2 SMNVEV (reference sequence). For the CDR3, the DNA is TGTGCCAGCAGCCTTCTCCGAGGACTAGCGGGAGACGGCACAGATACGCAGTATTTT. Its translation is CASSLLRGLAGDGTDTQYF.

V is TRBV11-1 and J is TRBJ1-4; perhaps TRBD1 as D (5 bases). Deletions cut 2 bases from V and 3 bases from J, with 10 bases between. The CDR3 contains 15 residues. The germline V gene encodes CDR1 SGHAT and CDR2 FQDESV (reference sequence). CDR3 nucleotide sequence: TGTGCCAGCAGCTTATACGGGGGACCTAATGAAAAACTGTTTTTT. Translating gives CASSLYGGPNEKLFF.

This clone was observed a single time. This rearrangement joins TRBV28 to TRBJ2-1; 8 bases are a match to TRBD2. This CDR3 is built from 17 residues. J gave up 3 bases and V 1 base, and 8 bases lay outside the gene matches. Germline V CDR1 and CDR2: MDHEN, SYDVKM. The CDR3 sequence: CASSLLSSGFNYNEQFF. In nucleotides, the CDR3 is TGTGCCAGCAGTTTATTGTCTAGCGGGTTCAACTACAATGAGCAGTTCTTC.

The rearrangement links TRBV29-1 to TRBJ1-1; D call uncertain. Germline V gives CDR1 SQVTM, CDR2 ANQGSEA. The length of the CDR3 is 13 residues. V lost 1 base and J lost 5, with 11 bases in between. This CDR3 reads CSVEGQDGTEAFF. CDR3 sequence (DNA): TGCAGCGTTGAAGGGCAGGATGGGACTGAAGCTTTCTTT.

The rearrangement joins TRBV7-2 to TRBJ2-2, with TRBD2 matching over 7 bases. CDR3 length equals 16 residues. Losses at the gene ends were 4 bases for V and 3 bases for J; bases not matched to a gene: 8. The germline V gene encodes CDR1 SGHTA and CDR2 FQGNSA. CDR3 DNA: TGTGCCAGCAGCTGGGGAGGGCAAGGCTACACCGGGGAGCTGTTTTTT. It specifies CASSWGGQGYTGELFF.